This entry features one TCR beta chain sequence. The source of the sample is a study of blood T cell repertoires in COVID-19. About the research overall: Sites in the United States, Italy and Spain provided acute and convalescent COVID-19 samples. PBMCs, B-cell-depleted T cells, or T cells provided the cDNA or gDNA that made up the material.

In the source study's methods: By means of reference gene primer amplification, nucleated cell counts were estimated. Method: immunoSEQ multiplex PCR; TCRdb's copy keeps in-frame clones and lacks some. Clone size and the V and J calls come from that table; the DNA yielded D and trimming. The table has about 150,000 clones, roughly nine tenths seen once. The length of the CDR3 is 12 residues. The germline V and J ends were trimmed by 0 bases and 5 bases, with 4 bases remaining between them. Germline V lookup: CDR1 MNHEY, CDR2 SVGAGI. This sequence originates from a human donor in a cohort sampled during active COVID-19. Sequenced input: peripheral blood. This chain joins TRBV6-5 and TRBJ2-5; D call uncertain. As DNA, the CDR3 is TGTGCCAGCAGTTACTCGCGGGAGACCCAGTACTTC. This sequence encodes CASSYSRETQYF.